The 9 T cell receptor beta chains listed next were all sequenced from one sample in a study of blood T cell repertoires in COVID-19. The table came from immunoSEQ multiplex PCR; TCRdb's copy has only in-frame clones and leaves some out. The table shows 87,000 or so clones, with 86% occurring only once. The specimen sequenced was peripheral blood. These receptor sequences come from a woman older than 75 in a cohort sampled during active or convalescent COVID-19.

The rearrangement joins TRBV2 to TRBJ1-1, with a tentative D call TRBD1 (5 bases). Germline V gene data show CDR1 as SNHLY and CDR2 as FYNNEI. This CDR3 is 14 amino acids long. V shed 5 bases and J shed 1 base, with 11 bases lying between them. The CDR3 region is CASSRLGQNTEAFF. In DNA, the CDR3 is TGTGCCAGCAGTAGGTTAGGACAGAACACTGAAGCTTTCTTT.

This clone was counted a few times. The chain carries TRBV4-2 and TRBJ2-2; 10 nucleotides align to TRBD2. V was clipped by 5 bases and J by 5 bases; unmatched bases: 11. Germline V lookup: CDR1 LGHNA, CDR2 YNFKEQ. The CDR3 totals 17 residues. The CDR3 sequence is CASSVEAGGPRTGELFF. The DNA of the CDR3 is TGTGCCAGCAGCGTCGAAGCGGGAGGGCCTCGTACCGGGGAGCTGTTTTTT.

This chain connects TRBV7-3 to TRBJ2-1; 10 bases are shared with TRBD2. V shed 6 bases, J shed 8 bases, and the junction held 10 bases outside the gene matches. This CDR3 has 15 residues. Per the germline V gene, CDR1 is SGHTA and CDR2 is FQGTGA. The CDR3 bases are TGTGCCAGCAGGTCCTCTAGCGGGAGTTTCCATGAGCAGTTCTTC. This gives the protein CASRSSSGSFHEQFF.

The chain carries TRBV9 and TRBJ2-1; the match to TRBD2 covers 9 bases. The CDR3 totals 17 residues. Germline lookup yields CDR1 SGDLS and CDR2 YYNGEE. The V segment lost 4 bases and the J segment 5 bases; nucleotides outside the gene matches: 13. CDR3 in amino acids: CASSRRVAGVVNNEQFF. The CDR3, as DNA: TGTGCCAGCAGCAGGAGGGTAGCGGGGGTAGTGAACAATGAGCAGTTCTTC.

The V call is TRBV5-1, the J call TRBJ2-1; a weak D match, TRBD1 (6 bases). This CDR3 spans 14 amino acids. Looked up from germline, CDR1 is SGHRS and CDR2 is YFSETQ. The V and J ends lost 0 bases and 10 bases respectively, with 14 bases between them. CDR3 in amino acids: CASSLVHRDIEQFF. The CDR3, as DNA: TGCGCCAGCAGCTTGGTGCACAGGGACATCGAGCAGTTCTTC. The variable domain in full, with the rest retrieved from reference TRBV5-1 and TRBJ2-1, is KAGVTQTPRYLIKTRGQQVTLSCSPISGHRSVSWYQQTPGQGLQFLFEYFSETQRNKGNFPGRFSGRQFSNSRSEMNVSTLELGDSALYLCASSLVHRDIEQFFGPGTRLTVL.

This chain joins TRBV5-1 and TRBJ2-5; 7 bases are a match to TRBD1. Germline V gene sequence: CDR1 SGHRS, CDR2 YFSETQ. The CDR3 totals 17 residues. Trimming at V came to 4 bases and at J to 0 bases, leaving 12 bases not matched to a gene. CDR3 sequence reads: CASSLTKNRGYQETQYF. The CDR3 nucleotides read TGCGCCAGCAGCCTCACCAAAAACAGGGGCTACCAAGAGACCCAGTACTTC.

CDR3 in DNA: TGTGCCAGCAGTTTCTCTTGGGACAGAACTAACTATGGCTACACCTTC. Amino acids: CASSFSWDRTNYGYTF. The rearrangement uses TRBV27 and TRBJ1-2, with 7 bases identical to TRBD1. CDR1 is MNHEY, CDR2 SMNVEV, per germline (reference sequence). Trimming removed 3 bases from V and 0 bases from J; junction bases left unmatched: 7. The CDR3 contains 16 residues.

This chain uses TRBV29-1 with TRBJ2-1, with 9 bases matching TRBD2. This CDR3 is built from 15 residues. Germline V gene sequence: CDR1 SQVTM, CDR2 ANQGSEA. V trimming: 7 bases; J trimming: 7 bases; junction bases outside the gene matches: 14. This chain's CDR3 is CSAAMGSGRKNEQFF. Here the CDR3 DNA reads TGCAGCGCTGCCATGGGGAGCGGGAGGAAAAATGAGCAGTTCTTC.

This clone showed up just once. The chain has TRBV6-1 and TRBJ2-6; 8 bases map to TRBD2. The CDR3 consists of 17 residues. Germline CDR1 reads MNHNS; CDR2 reads SASEGT. The junction had 5 bases not matched to a gene; V was cut back by 4 bases and J by 0 bases. CDR3 sequence (DNA): TGTGCCAGCAGTGCCCCCGGGGGGGGCTCTGGGGCCAACGTCCTGACTTTC. It translates to CASSAPGGGSGANVLTF.